This section outlines one TCR beta chain sequence together with its context. What it recognizes is unknown. This entry comes from a study of Ad26.COV2.S vaccination and SARS-CoV-2 variants. Study context: Into the muscle, Ad26.COV2.S was dosed once or twice, 56 days apart. The study's findings and limits: The TCR breadth and depth analyses may have produced an underestimate of total T cell responses.

This CDR3 spans 15 amino acids. V gave up 2 bases and J gave up 0 bases, with 10 bases separating them. Per the germline V gene, CDR1 is SGHKS and CDR2 is YYEKEE (reference sequence). Profiled with immunoSEQ multiplex PCR; TCRdb holds only in-frame clones, not every one. The sample holds 350,000 to 600,000 clones; approximately 90% are singletons and the top ten take about 1.5%. The treatment is: some 20 received Ad26.COV2.S at low or high dose, single or two shots; about 5 received placebo; per-sample allocation not given. Sampling was performed 63 days after the first vaccine or placebo injection. Based in Boston, the donor was an adult of 18-55 years. The study used a vaccine consisting of an Ad26 vector that expressed Wuhan-strain SARS-CoV-2 spike.

The genes are TRBV5-5 and TRBJ2-3; D not resolved. The sample here was peripheral blood, taken in a trial of Ad26.COV2.S vaccine versus placebo. The sequence was collected from a person between 18 and 59 years old who received the Ad26.COV2.S COVID-19 vaccine or a placebo. The CDR3 here is CASSFYTTSTDTQYF. The CDR3 nucleotides are TGTGCCAGCAGCTTTTATACGACTAGCACAGATACGCAGTATTTT. The variable domain in full, completed from reference TRBV5-5 and TRBJ2-3, reads DAGVTQSPTHLIKTRGQQVTLRCSPISGHKSVSWYQQVLGQGPQFIFQYYEKEERGRGNFPDRFSARQFPNYSSELNVNALLLGDSALYLCASSFYTTSTDTQYFGPGTRLTVL.